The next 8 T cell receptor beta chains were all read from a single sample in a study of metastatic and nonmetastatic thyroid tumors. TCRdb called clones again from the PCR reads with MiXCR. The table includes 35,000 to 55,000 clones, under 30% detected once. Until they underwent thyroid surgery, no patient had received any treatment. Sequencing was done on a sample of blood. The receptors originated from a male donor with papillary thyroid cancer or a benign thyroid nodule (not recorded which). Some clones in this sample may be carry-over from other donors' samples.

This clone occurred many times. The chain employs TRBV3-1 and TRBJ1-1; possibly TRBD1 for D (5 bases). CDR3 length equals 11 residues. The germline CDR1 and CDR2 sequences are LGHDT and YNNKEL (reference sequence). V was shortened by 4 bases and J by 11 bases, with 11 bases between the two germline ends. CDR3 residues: CASSLGRTAFF. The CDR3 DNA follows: TGTGCCAGCAGCCTGGGACGGACGGCTTTCTTT.

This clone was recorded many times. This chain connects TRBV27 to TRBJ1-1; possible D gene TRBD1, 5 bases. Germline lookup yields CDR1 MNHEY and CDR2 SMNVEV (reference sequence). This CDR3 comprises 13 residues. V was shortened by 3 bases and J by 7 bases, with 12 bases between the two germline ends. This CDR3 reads CASSLGVGSEAFF. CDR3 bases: TGTGCCAGCAGTTTGGGGGTTGGGAGTGAAGCTTTCTTT.

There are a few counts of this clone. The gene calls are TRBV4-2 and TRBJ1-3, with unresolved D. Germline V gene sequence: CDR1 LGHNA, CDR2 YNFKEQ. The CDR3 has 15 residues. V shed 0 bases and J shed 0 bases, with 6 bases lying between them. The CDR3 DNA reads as TGTGCCAGCAGCCAAGATCTAAACTCTGGAAACACCATATATTTT. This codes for CASSQDLNSGNTIYF.

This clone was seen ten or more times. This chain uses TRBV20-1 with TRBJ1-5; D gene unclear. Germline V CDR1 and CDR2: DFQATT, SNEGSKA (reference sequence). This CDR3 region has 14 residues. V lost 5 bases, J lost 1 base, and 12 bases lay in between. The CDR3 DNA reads TGCAGTGCTTTGCGTGGTGAGAGCAATCAGCCCCAGCATTTT. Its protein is CSALRGESNQPQHF.

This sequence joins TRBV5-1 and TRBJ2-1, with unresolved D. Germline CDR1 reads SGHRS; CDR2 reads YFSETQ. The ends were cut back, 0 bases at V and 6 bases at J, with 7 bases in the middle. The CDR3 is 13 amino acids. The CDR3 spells CASSLAPSNEQFF. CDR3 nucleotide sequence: TGCGCCAGCAGCTTGGCCCCCTCCAATGAGCAGTTCTTC.

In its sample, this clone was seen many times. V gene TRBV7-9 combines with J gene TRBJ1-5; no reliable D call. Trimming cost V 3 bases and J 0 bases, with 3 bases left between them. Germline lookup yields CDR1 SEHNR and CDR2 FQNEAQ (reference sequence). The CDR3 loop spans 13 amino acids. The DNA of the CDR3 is TGTGCCAGCAGCTTCGATAGCAATCAGCCCCAGCATTTT. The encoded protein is CASSFDSNQPQHF.

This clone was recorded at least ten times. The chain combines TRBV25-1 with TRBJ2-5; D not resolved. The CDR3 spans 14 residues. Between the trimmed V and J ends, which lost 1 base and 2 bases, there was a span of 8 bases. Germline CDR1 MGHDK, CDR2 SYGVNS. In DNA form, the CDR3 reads TGTGCCAGCAGTGAATGGCGGCAGCAAGAGACCCAGTACTTC. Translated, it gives CASSEWRQQETQYF.

This CDR3 reads CAWSPDSNYGYTF. The CDR3 DNA reads as TGTGCCTGGAGTCCTGACAGCAACTATGGCTACACCTTC. The chain carries TRBV30 and TRBJ1-2; D might be TRBD1 (5 bases). The CDR3 is made up of 13 amino acids. V was cut by 2 bases and J by 2 bases, with 9 bases left in between. Germline CDR1 GTSNPN, CDR2 SVGIG (reference sequence).